Listed here are 10 T cell receptor beta chains from one sample, sequenced in a study of shared clonotypes between healthy human individuals. Assay used: immunoSEQ multiplex PCR; TCRdb lists only in-frame clones, some missing. The data contain roughly 1,500,000 clones, approximately 98.5% of them seen just once; the ten biggest clones take up approximately 0.4%. Sequences were obtained from naive CD4+ T cells sorted from blood. Regarding subset: CD45RA+ positively selected. The receptors shown here come from a man between 25 and 39 years old in good health.

The chain employs TRBV9 and TRBJ1-1, with D tentatively TRBD1 (5 bases). The CDR3 totals 14 residues. CDR1 and CDR2 from the germline V gene are SGDLS and YYNGEE. Trimming stripped 0 bases from V and 6 bases from J, with 12 bases between. The CDR3 region has the DNA TGTGCCAGCAGCGTAGCCAGGGAGTCTGCTGAAGCTTTCTTT. Its translation is CASSVARESAEAFF.

The chain has TRBV10-3 and TRBJ2-7; D gene ambiguous. Per germline, CDR1 ENHRY and CDR2 SYGVKD. Deletions cut 3 bases from V and 3 bases from J, with 12 bases between. The CDR3 length is 14 residues. The CDR3 region has the DNA TGTGCCATCAGTGATCAGGCAGCCAGCTACGAGCAGTACTTC. It codes for CAISDQAASYEQYF.

Here the CDR3 reads CASSLRAGETYEQYF. Written as DNA, the CDR3 is TGTGCCAGCAGCTTAAGGGCAGGGGAAACCTACGAGCAGTACTTC. The genes are TRBV7-2 and TRBJ2-7; tentative D call: TRBD1 (6 bases). Deletions cut 2 bases from V and 2 bases from J, with 13 bases between. Germline-derived CDR1 and CDR2 are SGHTA and FQGNSA. The CDR3 has 15 residues.

V gene TRBV4-1 combines with J gene TRBJ2-1; D call uncertain. The CDR3 is made up of 14 amino acids. Trimming left V 3 bases short and J 10 bases short, with 16 bases between. Germline V gives CDR1 MGHRA, CDR2 YSYEKL. The CDR3 DNA follows: TGCGCCAGCAGCCAGGCCGCCGGCATAGAGGAGCAGTTCTTC. It is translated as CASSQAAGIEEQFF.

This chain uses TRBV5-1 with TRBJ2-5, with TRBD1 matching 8 bases. The CDR3 contains 16 residues. Germline V gene data show CDR1 as SGHRS and CDR2 as YFSETQ. V gave up 0 bases and J gave up 0 bases; unmatched junction bases: 4. The CDR3 sequence: CASSLATGAYQETQYF. CDR3 DNA sequence: TGCGCCAGCAGCTTGGCGACAGGGGCTTACCAAGAGACCCAGTACTTC.

The genes are TRBV7-8 and TRBJ1-2; TRBD1 agrees at 9 bases. The CDR3 is made up of 15 amino acids. V dropped 6 bases and J dropped 13; count of bases not matched to a gene: 18. The germline V gene has CDR1 SGHVS and CDR2 FQNEAQ. The CDR3 here is CASSIRIPSQGAATF. The CDR3 DNA reads TGTGCCAGCAGTATTAGAATACCCTCACAGGGGGCTGCCACCTTC.

The gene calls are TRBV20-1 and TRBJ2-1; D gene ambiguous. Deletions cut 6 bases from V and 12 bases from J, with 15 bases between. The CDR3 contains 11 residues. CDR1 is DFQATT and CDR2 is SNEGSKA in the germline V gene (reference sequence). CDR3 DNA: TGCAGTGCAGCTCCCTTGCTAGGGCAGTTCTTC. Translating gives CSAAPLLGQFF.

V usage is TRBV18 and J usage is TRBJ2-5, with a possible D match to TRBD2 (5 bases). Germline V gives CDR1 KGHSH, CDR2 LQKENI. The CDR3 has 11 amino acids. The V end lost 2 bases, the J end lost 9 bases, and 7 bases lay between the germline ends. The CDR3 sequence: CASSPDYPQYF. The CDR3 DNA is TGTGCCAGCTCACCAGACTACCCCCAGTACTTC.

V and J are TRBV14 and TRBJ2-2; 12 bases align to TRBD2. Trimming at V came to 4 bases and at J to 6 bases, leaving 3 bases not matched to a gene. The CDR3 has 15 amino acids. Germline assignment: CDR1 SGHDN and CDR2 FVKESK. CDR3 in DNA: TGTGCCAGCAGCCCTCTAGCGGGAGGGTCCGGGGAGCTGTTTTTT. Translation gives CASSPLAGGSGELFF. Combining the CDR3 with reference TRBV14 and TRBJ2-2 gives the whole variable domain EAGVTQFPSHSVIEKGQTVTLRCDPISGHDNLYWYRRVMGKEIKFLLHFVKESKQDESGMPNNRFLAERTGGTYSTLKVQPAELEDSGVYFCASSPLAGGSGELFFGEGSRLTVL.

This clone has just one count. The chain carries TRBV9 and TRBJ1-3; no firm D call. The germline V and J ends were trimmed by 3 bases and 4 bases, with 5 bases remaining between them. CDR1 and CDR2 (germline): SGDLS, YYNGEE. The CDR3 loop spans 12 amino acids. The DNA of the CDR3 is TGTGCCAGCAGCGAACAGGGAAACACCATATATTTT. Its translation: CASSEQGNTIYF.